These 15 T cell receptor beta chains share one sample of origin, sequenced in a study of response to subunit inactivated influenza vaccine. TCRdb ran MiXCR on the RT-PCR reads and lists one entry per CDR3 protein. The repertoire holds hundreds of thousands of distinct CDR3 sequences, with around 11% as singletons. These same records also appear under a second study, on T cells expressing NK-cell markers. From that report: The TCR beta cDNA came from 5'RACE template switching with UMIs.

Specimen: PBMCs from blood, collected on the day of vaccination. Every receptor here comes from a man aged 50-60 years who received an inactivated influenza vaccine.

This clonotype was picked up a small number of times. The rearrangement joins TRBV6-1 to TRBJ1-2; D may be TRBD1 (5 bases). V dropped 6 bases and J dropped 4 bases, with 18 bases sitting between them. CDR1 and CDR2 (germline): MNHNS, SASEGT. There are 15 residues in the CDR3. CDR3 sequence reads: CASSSGPGKSYGYTF. DNA of the CDR3: TGTGCCAGCAGCTCTGGGCCAGGGAAGAGCTATGGCTACACCTTC.

This clonotype was seen many times. V and J are TRBV11-3 and TRBJ2-5; tentatively, D is TRBD1 (6 bases). The V end was cut by 5 bases, the J end by 4 bases, with 17 bases between. The CDR3 has 15 residues. Germline V gene sequence: CDR1 SGHNT, CDR2 YENEEA. CDR3 sequence: CASSARGQSLETQYF. The CDR3 DNA is TGTGCCAGCAGCGCCCGAGGACAGTCATTAGAGACCCAGTACTTC.

This clonotype was seen ten or more times. The genes are TRBV25-1 and TRBJ2-3; 10 bases map to TRBD2. CDR3 length: 15 residues. CDR1 and CDR2 (germline): MGHDK, SYGVNS. The V segment lost 5 bases and the J segment 2 bases; nucleotides outside the gene matches: 4. Written as DNA, the CDR3 is TGTGCCAGCAGTCCCAGCGGGGGGGCCACAGATACGCAGTATTTT. It is translated as CASSPSGGATDTQYF.

This clonotype showed up just a few times. The chain links TRBV27 to TRBJ2-1, with D hard to call. CDR1 and CDR2 (germline): MNHEY, SMNVEV (reference sequence). Trimming pared 0 bases from V and 2 bases from J, leaving 8 bases between. This CDR3 comprises 15 residues. The CDR3 reads CASSLSGQPYNEQFF. CDR3 DNA: TGTGCCAGCAGTTTATCTGGGCAGCCCTACAATGAGCAGTTCTTC.

This clonotype was detected a few times. The chain uses TRBV6-5 and TRBJ2-1, with no clear D. The CDR3 has 16 residues. Per the germline V gene, CDR1 is MNHEY and CDR2 is SVGAGI. V was trimmed by 0 bases and J by 1 base, leaving 10 bases between them. The CDR3 region is CASSYSSGRSYNEQFF. DNA of the CDR3: TGTGCCAGCAGTTACTCGAGTGGAAGATCCTACAATGAGCAGTTCTTC.

This clonotype was detected a few times. The chain has TRBV20-1 and TRBJ2-1; 9 bases line up with TRBD1. The CDR3 runs to 13 residues. Germline loops: CDR1 DFQATT, CDR2 SNEGSKA (reference sequence). V gave up 7 bases and J gave up 4 bases; unmatched junction bases: 5. CDR3 bases: TGCAGTGTTCAACAGGGGGCATACAATGAGCAGTTCTTC. It specifies CSVQQGAYNEQFF.

The V and J genes are TRBV6-5 and TRBJ1-1; TRBD1 is a possible D gene (5 bases). CDR3 size: 14 residues. Trimming stripped 2 bases from V and 2 bases from J, with 9 bases between. CDR1 and CDR2 from the germline V gene are MNHEY and SVGAGI. CDR3 coding DNA: TGTGCCAGCAGTTACCTGCAGGGCAACACTGAAGCTTTCTTT. This codes for CASSYLQGNTEAFF.

This clonotype came up a few times. The CDR3 sequence: CASSAAPGSPLHF. As DNA, the CDR3 is TGTGCCAGCAGTGCAGCTCCCGGTTCACCCCTCCACTTT. The rearrangement uses TRBV12-3 or TRBV12-4 and TRBJ1-6; D remains unclear. Trimming cost V 5 bases and J 9 bases, with 11 bases left between them. The CDR3 loop spans 13 amino acids.

The rearrangement links TRBV14 to TRBJ2-1; 9 bases are shared with TRBD2. The V and J ends lost 2 bases and 15 bases, in that order; junction bases with no gene match: 8. Germline assignment: CDR1 SGHDN and CDR2 FVKESK. This CDR3 has 13 amino acids. This chain's CDR3 is CASSQSGRPRRFF. The CDR3 nucleotides read TGTGCCAGCAGCCAAAGCGGGAGGCCCCGGCGGTTCTTC.

The sample holds many counts of this clonotype. The chain couples TRBV12-3 or TRBV12-4 to TRBJ1-6, with D perhaps matching TRBD1 (5 bases). Between the trimmed V and J ends, which lost 1 base and 6 bases, there was a span of 7 bases. CDR3 length equals 14 residues. The CDR3 loop reads CASSLVGGNSPLHF. The CDR3 DNA reads as TGTGCCAGCAGTTTAGTGGGGGGTAATTCACCCCTCCACTTT.

The chain has TRBV3-1 and TRBJ2-1; D might be TRBD1 (6 bases). The V gene's germline CDR1 is LGHDT and CDR2 YNNKEL (reference sequence). V lost 6 bases to trimming and J lost 2 bases, with 14 bases between them. There are 15 residues in the CDR3. The CDR3 DNA follows: TGTGCCAGCAGTTCGGACAGCAAGCCCTACAATGAGCAGTTCTTC. Translated: CASSSDSKPYNEQFF.

The chain uses TRBV27 and TRBJ2-1; D might be TRBD1 or TRBD2, each matching 5 bases. Trimming took 3 bases from V and 1 from J, leaving 16 bases between them. This CDR3 comprises 17 residues. CDR1 and CDR2 (germline): MNHEY, SMNVEV (reference sequence). CDR3 loop: CASSLLGAGGSYNEQFF. Written as DNA, the CDR3 is TGTGCCAGCAGTTTGTTAGGGGCCGGCGGGTCCTACAATGAGCAGTTCTTC.

This clonotype has just a few counts. The chain links TRBV4-3 to TRBJ1-6; the match to TRBD1 covers 7 bases. Germline CDR1 LGHNA, CDR2 YSLEER. This CDR3 has 14 amino acids. The junction had 7 bases not matched to a gene; V was cut back by 4 bases and J by 10 bases. The CDR3 DNA reads as TGCGCCAGCAGCCCAGCGACAGGGAGATCACCCCTCCACTTT. Protein product: CASSPATGRSPLHF.

The rearrangement uses TRBV28 and TRBJ2-1; weak D call: TRBD1 (5 bases). The length of the CDR3 is 17 residues. Germline-derived CDR1 and CDR2 are MDHEN and SYDVKM. V lost 9 bases and J 10 bases, leaving 31 bases between the germline ends. The CDR3 DNA reads as TGTGCCAGTACTAAGGGGATGGGCCCCCACAGTAAGGAAGAGCAGTTCTTC. As protein: CASTKGMGPHSKEEQFF.

Only a few counts were recorded for this clonotype. The rearrangement links TRBV24-1 to TRBJ2-7, with D tentatively TRBD1 (6 bases). There are 14 residues in the CDR3. Germline CDR1 KGHDR, CDR2 SFDVKD. Trimming stripped 4 bases from V and 3 bases from J, with 12 bases between. The DNA for the CDR3 is TGTGCCACCAGTGACGGGACACCACACTACGAGCAGTACTTC. Protein sequence: CATSDGTPHYEQYF.